This TCR beta chain was retrieved from a study of T-cell memory formation after mild COVID-19. Findings and caveats of the study: Pre-infection memory already had some responding clones, implying cross-reactive memory joined. Contracting CD4+ clones were located mainly in CM and EM, and CD8+ clones in EMRA.

The CDR3 runs to 16 residues. The ends were cut back, 3 bases at V and 8 bases at J, with 20 bases in the middle. The germline V gene encodes CDR1 SGHTA and CDR2 FQGNSA. TCR alpha and TCR beta cDNA libraries with sample barcodes and UMIs came from 5'RACE using constant-segment primers. A single record per CDR3 protein comes from TCRdb applying MiXCR to the 5' RACE reads. The table lists more than 25,000 distinct CDR3 sequences, around 7.2% of them singletons, with roughly an eighth in the top ten. Note on this clonotype: What it recognizes is unknown.

The material sequenced was PBMCs or a T cell subset sorted from them (not recorded which). This sequence was found in an adult woman who had mild COVID-19 (a few samples of this study predate the infection). Cell type and time point are not known. This rearrangement joins TRBV7-2 to TRBJ1-5; maybe TRBD1 (6 bases). The chain's CDR3 is CASSFGDTVWLEPQHF. For the CDR3, the DNA is TGTGCCAGCAGCTTCGGGGACACCGTTTGGTTGGAGCCCCAGCATTTT.